Below are 32 T cell receptor beta chains sequenced from a single sample in a study of Ad26.COV2.S vaccination and SARS-CoV-2 variants. Produced via immunoSEQ multiplex PCR; TCRdb's table is partial and in-frame only. Found here are 200,000 to 250,000 clones, around nine tenths of them singletons; the top ten hold approximately 12%. Sample treatment: around 19 received Ad26.COV2.S at low or high dose, single or two shots; five or six received placebo; per-sample allocation not given. Day 63 after the first injection of vaccine or placebo was the sampling time. This material consisted of peripheral blood, taken in a trial of Ad26.COV2.S vaccine versus placebo. The receptors shown here come from a person between 18 and 59 years old who received the Ad26.COV2.S COVID-19 vaccine or a placebo.

The CDR3 nucleotides are TGTGCCAGCGCCCGGAGGGCGGTAGATAGCAATCAGCCCCAGCATTTT. Encoded protein: CASARRAVDSNQPQHF. The gene calls are TRBV2 and TRBJ1-5; no clear D. The CDR3 covers 16 residues. V lost 8 bases, J lost 0 bases, and 17 bases lay in between. The V gene's germline CDR1 is SNHLY and CDR2 FYNNEI.

V is TRBV6-6 and J is TRBJ2-5, with a tentative D call TRBD1 (6 bases). Germline CDR1 is MNHNY and CDR2 is SVGAGI (reference sequence). V was pared by 5 bases and J by 5 bases, with 6 bases between. The CDR3 runs to 11 residues. The CDR3 DNA sequence: TGTGCCAGCAGTCAGGGGGAGACCCAGTACTTC. This sequence encodes CASSQGETQYF.

The V and J genes are TRBV28 and TRBJ1-4; TRBD1 matches at 9 bases. From germline, CDR1 is MDHEN and CDR2 SYDVKM. The CDR3 totals 15 residues. Germline trimming cut 4 bases from V and 12 bases from J; bases unmatched to any gene: 12. DNA for the CDR3: TGTGCCAGCAGTTCCTCCGGGACAGGGATGTGGGAACTGTTTTTT. Protein product: CASSSSGTGMWELFF.

This chain links TRBV9 with TRBJ2-5; TRBD2 aligns across 7 bases. Germline lookup yields CDR1 SGDLS and CDR2 YYNGEE. Unmatched junction bases numbered 3, after V lost 0 bases and J lost 1 base. This CDR3 is 15 amino acids long. The CDR3, as DNA: TGTGCCAGCAGCGTAGCGGGGGGACTCCAAGAGACCCAGTACTTC. Translation gives CASSVAGGLQETQYF.

The gene calls are TRBV28 and TRBJ1-1; D is uncertain. This CDR3 region has 11 residues. V gave up 8 bases and J gave up 9 bases, with 13 bases separating them. Germline V gene lookup returns CDR1 MDHEN and CDR2 SYDVKM. The CDR3 coding sequence is TGTGCCAGCGGTCCTTGGATAAAAGCTTTCTTT. This sequence encodes CASGPWIKAFF.

This chain links TRBV14 with TRBJ2-7, with 9 bases aligning to TRBD2. The CDR3 loop spans 21 amino acids. The junction had 19 bases not matched to a gene; V was cut back by 1 base and J by 0 bases. The germline CDR1 and CDR2 sequences are SGHDN and FVKESK. The CDR3 DNA follows: TGTGCCAGCAGCCAAGTGTTAGCGGGAGTGCTGGGGCCGAAGAGCTCCTACGAGCAGTACTTC. Protein: CASSQVLAGVLGPKSSYEQYF.

The gene calls are TRBV18 and TRBJ2-2; 7 bases align to TRBD1. CDR1 KGHSH and CDR2 LQKENI come from the germline V gene. The CDR3 is 15 residues long. V lost 2 bases and J lost 1; bases outside the gene matches: 1. In nucleotides, the CDR3 is TGTGCCAGCTCACCAAGACAGGGGAACACCGGGGAGCTGTTTTTT. It specifies CASSPRQGNTGELFF.

The chain carries TRBV12-3 or TRBV12-4 and TRBJ1-1; TRBD1 matches at 7 bases. The junction had 4 bases not matched to a gene; V was cut back by 6 bases and J by 3 bases. The CDR3 is 13 residues long. CDR3 sequence: CASSQTGDTEAFF. The CDR3 DNA is TGTGCCAGCAGCCAAACAGGGGACACTGAAGCTTTCTTT.

Here the CDR3 DNA reads TGTGCCAGCACGGTGGTGGGAGTGAGGGAAGAGCAGTTCTTC. This sequence encodes CASTVVGVREEQFF. The chain combines TRBV2 with TRBJ2-1; the D gene is possibly TRBD2 (5 bases). CDR1 and CDR2 (germline): SNHLY, FYNNEI. V was trimmed by 7 bases and J by 10 bases, leaving 20 bases between them. CDR3 length: 14 residues. The variable domain in full, with the rest retrieved from reference TRBV2 and TRBJ2-1, is EPEVTQTPSHQVTQMGQEVILRCVPISNHLYFYWYRQILGQKVEFLVSFYNNEISEKSEIFDDQFSVERPDGSNFTLKIRSTKLEDSAMYFCASTVVGVREEQFFGPGTRLTVL.

This clone was found once. The chain links TRBV6-5 to TRBJ2-1, with D unclear. Trimming pared 4 bases from V and 1 base from J, leaving 11 bases between. This CDR3 is 15 amino acids long. Germline V gives CDR1 MNHEY, CDR2 SVGAGI. The CDR3, as DNA: TGTGCCAGCAGTTCCGAAACTTTGTCCTACAATGAGCAGTTCTTC. The encoded protein is CASSSETLSYNEQFF.

The genes are TRBV9 and TRBJ2-3; D ambiguous. Germline V gene sequence: CDR1 SGDLS, CDR2 YYNGEE. This CDR3 comprises 16 residues. Trimming removed 3 bases from V and 6 bases from J, with 20 bases in between. The CDR3 region has the DNA TGTGCCAGCAGCGAGAGGACGGCGTGGGTTTCGGATACGCAGTATTTT. The encoded protein is CASSERTAWVSDTQYF. The full variable domain, rest sourced from reference TRBV9 and TRBJ2-3, is DSGVTQTPKHLITATGQRVTLRCSPRSGDLSVYWYQQSLDQGLQFLIQYYNGEERAKGNILERFSAQQFPDLHSELNLSSLELGDSALYFCASSERTAWVSDTQYFGPGTRLTVL.

This clone is a singleton in its sample. In DNA, the CDR3 is TGCGCCAGCAGCCCTACAGGGTATAGCACAGATACGCAGTATTTT. Protein product: CASSPTGYSTDTQYF. The chain joins TRBV5-1 to TRBJ2-3, with D maybe TRBD1 (6 bases). This CDR3 is built from 15 residues. Trimming stripped 4 bases from V and 0 bases from J, with 12 bases between. The germline V gene encodes CDR1 SGHRS and CDR2 YFSETQ.

The chain has TRBV5-1 and TRBJ1-1, with D perhaps matching TRBD1 (6 bases). The CDR3 extends over 14 amino acids. The V gene lost 3 bases and the J gene lost 6 bases, with 15 bases spanning the gap. Germline CDR1 is SGHRS and CDR2 is YFSETQ. The CDR3, as DNA: TGCGCCAGCAGCTCCGAGGGGGTGCAGGCTGAAGCTTTCTTT. This encodes CASSSEGVQAEAFF. Combining the CDR3 with reference TRBV5-1 and TRBJ1-1 gives the whole variable domain KAGVTQTPRYLIKTRGQQVTLSCSPISGHRSVSWYQQTPGQGLQFLFEYFSETQRNKGNFPGRFSGRQFSNSRSEMNVSTLELGDSALYLCASSSEGVQAEAFFGQGTRLTVV.

The table lists this clone with a count of one. The chain joins TRBV3-1 (or the pseudogene TRBV3-2) to TRBJ1-4; the D gene is possibly TRBD1 (5 bases). The germline V gene has CDR1 LGHDT and CDR2 YNNKEL (reference sequence). With 0 bases removed from V and 3 bases from J, the gap between germline ends came to 14 bases. This CDR3 has 17 amino acids. The CDR3 DNA follows: TGTGCCAGCAGCCAAGATGGAGCCCAGGGACCTAATGAAAAACTGTTTTTT. Protein: CASSQDGAQGPNEKLFF.

This chain joins TRBV7-9 and TRBJ2-7, with 10 bases lining up with TRBD1. Looked up from germline, CDR1 is SEHNR and CDR2 is FQNEAQ (reference sequence). This CDR3 has 14 amino acids. Trimming cost V 3 bases and J 7 bases; bases outside gene matches: 6. The CDR3 DNA reads as TGTGCCAGCAGCTTGGGTGACAGGGGGCGTGAGCAGTACTTC. Translation: CASSLGDRGREQYF.

CDR3 nucleotides: TGTGCCAGCAGCTCGTATCAGGGGGCCGGCTCCTACAATGAGCAGTTCTTC. As protein: CASSSYQGAGSYNEQFF. This chain joins TRBV5-6 and TRBJ2-1; 8 nucleotides agree with TRBD1. Unmatched junction bases numbered 8, after V lost 3 bases and J lost 0 bases. The CDR3 extends over 17 amino acids. The germline CDR1 and CDR2 sequences are SGHDT and YYEEEE.

The genes are TRBV7-2 and TRBJ2-3, with TRBD2 as a possible D gene (5 bases). Trimming took off 4 bases at V and 5 bases at J, with 19 bases between the two ends. The CDR3 loop spans 16 amino acids. Germline-derived CDR1 and CDR2 are SGHTA and FQGNSA. The CDR3 sequence: CASSSPAALGEDTQYF. The CDR3 DNA reads as TGTGCCAGCAGCTCCCCGGCGGCACTAGGTGAAGATACGCAGTATTTT. Together with reference TRBV7-2 and TRBJ2-3, the CDR3 gives the full variable domain: GAGVSQSPSNKVTEKGKDVELRCDPISGHTALYWYRQSLGQGLEFLIYFQGNSAPDKSGLPSDRFSAERTGGSVSTLTIQRTQQEDSAVYLCASSSPAALGEDTQYFGPGTRLTVL.

This clone has a single count. CDR3 DNA sequence: TGTGCCAGCAGCCTGCGGGGCGATTCAGGCTCCTATAATTCACCCCTCCACTTT. Amino acid sequence: CASSLRGDSGSYNSPLHF. This chain joins TRBV7-2 and TRBJ1-6; tentative D call: TRBD1 (5 bases). The germline V gene encodes CDR1 SGHTA and CDR2 FQGNSA. This CDR3 region has 18 residues. V was clipped by 5 bases and J by 0 bases, with 17 bases between them.

The V call is TRBV25-1, the J call TRBJ1-2, with D perhaps matching TRBD1 (6 bases). The V gene's germline CDR1 is MGHDK and CDR2 SYGVNS. Between the trimmed V and J ends, which lost 4 bases and 3 bases, there was a span of 15 bases. The CDR3 runs to 15 residues. The CDR3, as DNA: TGTGCCAGCAGTGGAGAGGGGGTCGGGGACTATGGCTACACCTTC. It specifies CASSGEGVGDYGYTF.

This clone was detected only once. The J gene is TRBJ1-1, the V gene TRBV15; D is uncertain. The ends were cut back, 1 base at V and 3 bases at J, with 27 bases in the middle. The germline gives CDR1 LNHNV, CDR2 YYDKDF (reference sequence). The CDR3 is made up of 20 amino acids. CDR3 nucleotides: TGTGCCACCAGCAGAGCCTACCACAGCCCTTTCAGCCATGGCGACACTGAAGCTTTCTTT. Translation gives CATSRAYHSPFSHGDTEAFF.

This clone was recorded a few times. In nucleotides, the CDR3 is TGTGCCAGCAACTCCGCGGCCCTTACTAGCACAGATACGCAGTATTTT. It yields the protein CASNSAALTSTDTQYF. The V gene is TRBV11-2, the J gene TRBJ2-3; D is uncertain. Trimming pared 7 bases from V and 0 bases from J, leaving 17 bases between. CDR3 size: 16 residues. Germline CDR1 reads SGHAT; CDR2 reads FQNNGV.

The chain combines TRBV3-1 (or the pseudogene TRBV3-2) with TRBJ2-7; a weak D match, TRBD1 (6 bases). This CDR3 is built from 15 residues. The V and J ends lost 1 base and 6 bases respectively, with 16 bases between them. The germline V gene encodes CDR1 LGHDT and CDR2 YNNKEL (reference sequence). Here the CDR3 reads CASSQGQAGVGEQYF. The CDR3 DNA reads TGTGCCAGCAGCCAAGGCCAGGCAGGGGTGGGCGAGCAGTACTTC.

The sample holds a few counts of this clone. CDR3 bases: TGTGCCACCCGAGGGACTAGCGGTGGTTACGAGCAGTACTTC. Its protein product is CATRGTSGGYEQYF. The chain uses TRBV10-3 and TRBJ2-7; 11 bases align to TRBD2. Per germline, CDR1 ENHRY and CDR2 SYGVKD. The CDR3 spans 14 residues. The ends lost 10 bases at V and 4 bases at J; junction bases unmatched: 9.

The V gene is TRBV5-4, the J gene TRBJ1-4; D may be TRBD1 (6 bases). The CDR3 runs to 15 residues. V was cut by 4 bases and J by 5 bases, with 15 bases left in between. Per germline, CDR1 SGHNT and CDR2 YYREEE (reference sequence). The CDR3, as DNA: TGTGCCAGCAGCACTACACAGGGTTTGAATGAAAAACTGTTTTTT. Translated, it gives CASSTTQGLNEKLFF. The full variable domain, with the rest looked up from reference TRBV5-4 and TRBJ1-4, is ETGVTQSPTHLIKTRGQQVTLRCSSQSGHNTVSWYQQALGQGPQFIFQYYREEENGRGNFPPRFSGLQFPNYSSELNVNALELDDSALYLCASSTTQGLNEKLFFGSGTQLSVL.

The V call is TRBV19, the J call TRBJ1-5; perhaps TRBD1 as D (5 bases). Germline-derived CDR1 and CDR2 are LNHDA and SQIVND (reference sequence). CDR3 length: 14 amino acids. V was cut by 5 bases and J by 6 bases, with 14 bases left in between. CDR3 DNA: TGTGCCAGTAGTCGCGACAGCATGAGTCAGCCCCAGCATTTT. Residues: CASSRDSMSQPQHF.

This clone showed up just once. The chain is built from TRBV9 and TRBJ2-3; 9 nucleotides align to TRBD1. The CDR3 consists of 14 residues. CDR1 SGDLS and CDR2 YYNGEE come from the germline V gene. The J segment lost 6 bases and the V segment lost 0 bases, leaving 2 bases of the junction unmatched. The CDR3 loop reads CASSVAGQGDTQYF. DNA for the CDR3: TGTGCCAGCAGCGTAGCCGGACAGGGGGATACGCAGTATTTT.

The chain employs TRBV5-4 and TRBJ2-1; TRBD2 agrees at 8 bases. Germline CDR1 SGHNT, CDR2 YYREEE (reference sequence). The V segment lost 0 bases and the J segment 7 bases; nucleotides outside the gene matches: 0. The CDR3 length is 13 residues. Written as DNA, the CDR3 is TGTGCCAGCAGCTTGGCGGGAGGGAATGAGCAGTTCTTC. Translating it yields CASSLAGGNEQFF. Together with reference TRBV5-4 and TRBJ2-1, the CDR3 gives the full variable domain: ETGVTQSPTHLIKTRGQQVTLRCSSQSGHNTVSWYQQALGQGPQFIFQYYREEENGRGNFPPRFSGLQFPNYSSELNVNALELDDSALYLCASSLAGGNEQFFGPGTRLTVL.

The chain uses TRBV24-1 and TRBJ2-3; no clear D gene. The CDR3 covers 13 residues. With 2 bases removed from V and 6 bases from J, the gap between germline ends came to 8 bases. CDR1 is KGHDR and CDR2 is SFDVKD in the germline V gene. The CDR3 DNA reads as TGTGCCACCAGTGATTGGAATGGGGATACGCAGTATTTT. It yields the protein CATSDWNGDTQYF.

In the case of this clone: The same CDR3 arises from other DNA sequences in this sample as well. The chain combines TRBV28 with TRBJ1-5; D is undetermined. V was trimmed by 2 bases and J by 1 base, leaving 9 bases between them. CDR1 is MDHEN and CDR2 is SYDVKM in the germline V gene. This CDR3 contains 15 residues. The CDR3 sequence is CASSLGTGSNQPQHF. The DNA for the CDR3 is TGTGCCAGCAGTTTAGGCACGGGGAGCAATCAGCCCCAGCATTTT.

J is TRBJ1-2 and V is TRBV3-1 (or the pseudogene TRBV3-2); D perhaps matches TRBD1 (5 bases). This CDR3 contains 13 residues. Germline values: CDR1 LGHDT, CDR2 YNNKEL (reference sequence). Trimming removed 3 bases from V and 5 bases from J, with 10 bases in between. The chain's CDR3 is CASSQGVRYGYTF. CDR3 coding DNA: TGTGCCAGCAGCCAGGGGGTAAGGTATGGCTACACCTTC.

The chain links TRBV21-1 to TRBJ2-2; no DNA check was done on the table's D call, TRBD1. TRBV21-1 is deemed a pseudogene. The CDR3 sequence is 16 residues long. CDR3: CASSKGQGRNTGELFF. CDR3 in DNA: TGTGCCAGCAGCAAAGGGCAGGGGCGGAACACCGGGGAGCTGTTTTTT.

The chain couples TRBV27 to TRBJ2-7; 14 positions match TRBD2. The CDR3 totals 16 residues. Germline V lookup: CDR1 MNHEY, CDR2 SMNVEV (reference sequence). With 8 bases clipped from V and 2 bases from J, the junction kept 8 bases outside the gene matches. This CDR3 reads CASYSGLAGAPYEQYF. The CDR3 DNA sequence: TGTGCCAGCTACTCGGGACTAGCGGGGGCCCCCTACGAGCAGTACTTC.